This record covers a single TCR beta chain. The antigen remains unidentified. The record originates from a study of CD8 T cells in ankylosing spondylitis. Study-wide points: A motif in TCR beta, a set of 8 or 9 highly homologous variants, appeared characteristic of ankylosing spondylitis blood. Reportedly, disease-linked clones are significantly enriched in ankylosing spondylitis patients' matched synovial fluid. Within peripheral blood, clones linked to disease were CD8+ and relatively rare.

Libraries of TCR beta came from quantitative 5'-RACE with molecular barcodes. TCRdb itself ran the 5' RACE reads through MiXCR, one entry per CDR3 protein. Among fewer than 200,000 distinct CDR3 sequences, roughly 18% were seen once, and the ten largest hold approximately 7.8%. The receptor comes from a male donor with ankylosing spondylitis or in good health (not recorded which). Specimen: blood, either unsorted or a sorted T cell fraction (not recorded which).

The CDR3 region is CASSSENTGELFF. DNA for the CDR3: TGTGCCAGTTCTAGCGAGAACACCGGGGAGCTGTTTTTT. V usage is TRBV2 and J usage is TRBJ2-2; D is possibly TRBD2 (6 bases). V gave up 9 bases and J gave up 1 base, with 9 bases separating them. The germline CDR1 and CDR2 sequences are SNHLY and FYNNEI. The CDR3 sequence is 13 residues long.